This T cell receptor (beta chain) was recorded in a study of blood T cell repertoires in COVID-19. The wider study: There were acute and convalescent COVID-19 samples, and they came from the United States, Italy and Spain.

Original analysis: Estimated nucleated cell counts came from reference gene primer amplification. Profiled with immunoSEQ multiplex PCR; TCRdb holds only in-frame clones, not every one. V and J calls and clone size are those listed in that table; D and trimming were worked out from the DNA. This sample has roughly 250,000 clones, with approximately 86% found just once. Only one count was recorded for this clone. Trimming left V 8 bases short and J 7 bases short, with 18 bases between. This CDR3 comprises 15 residues. Germline V gene data show CDR1 as MGHDK and CDR2 as SYGVNS. Sequencing was carried out using peripheral blood. This TCR came from an elderly woman with active or convalescent COVID-19. The gene calls are TRBV25-1 and TRBJ1-6; possible D gene TRBD1, 5 bases. Written as DNA, the CDR3 is TGTGCCAGCGCGAAGGAGCAGGGCCTCAATTCACCCCTCCACTTT. Residues: CASAKEQGLNSPLHF. Based on the CDR3 plus reference TRBV25-1 and TRBJ1-6, the full variable domain is EADIYQTPRYLVIGTGKKITLECSQTMGHDKMYWYQQDPGMELHLIHYSYGVNSTEKGDLSSESTVSRIRTEHFPLTLESARPSHTSQYLCASAKEQGLNSPLHFGNGTRLTVT.